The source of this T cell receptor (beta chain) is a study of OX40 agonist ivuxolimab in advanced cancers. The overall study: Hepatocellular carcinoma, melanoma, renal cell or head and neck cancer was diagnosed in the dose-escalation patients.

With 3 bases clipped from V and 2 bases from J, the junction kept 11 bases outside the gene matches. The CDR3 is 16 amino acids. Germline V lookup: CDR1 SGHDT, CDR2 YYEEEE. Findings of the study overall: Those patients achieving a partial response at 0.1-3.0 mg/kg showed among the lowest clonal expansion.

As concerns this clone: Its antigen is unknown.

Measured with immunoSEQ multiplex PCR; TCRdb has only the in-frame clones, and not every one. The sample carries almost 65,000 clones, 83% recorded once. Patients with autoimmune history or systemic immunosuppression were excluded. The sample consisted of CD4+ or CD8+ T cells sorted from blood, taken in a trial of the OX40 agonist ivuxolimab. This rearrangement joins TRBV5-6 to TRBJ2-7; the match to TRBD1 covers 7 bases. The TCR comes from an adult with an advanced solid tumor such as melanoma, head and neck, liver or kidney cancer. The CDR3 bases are TGTGCCAGCAGCTACCGACAGGGAAGGGGCCCCTACGAGCAGTACTTC. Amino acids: CASSYRQGRGPYEQYF. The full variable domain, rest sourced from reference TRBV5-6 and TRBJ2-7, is DAGVTQSPTHLIKTRGQQVTLRCSPKSGHDTVSWYQQALGQGPQFIFQYYEEEERQRGNFPDRFSGHQFPNYSSELNVNALLLGDSALYLCASSYRQGRGPYEQYFGPGTRLTVT.